The clone carrying this T cell receptor (beta chain) was recorded only once. This sample was included in a study of blood T cell repertoires in COVID-19. In germline, CDR1 is SGHDT, CDR2 YYEEEE. Trimming left V 2 bases short and J 7 bases short, with 12 bases between. This CDR3 is built from 14 residues. In the authors' methods: Reference gene primer amplification gave nucleated cell count estimates. Some clones are missing from TCRdb's copy, which holds only in-frame ones; the method was immunoSEQ multiplex PCR. From that table come the V and J calls and clone size; the DNA was used to work out D and trimming. Among about 170,000 clones listed, about 86% were seen once.

This TCR came from a woman between 65 and 79 years old who had recovered from COVID-19. Sample: peripheral blood. The chain has TRBV5-6 and TRBJ1-4, with a tentative D call TRBD1 (5 bases). CDR3 residues: CASSFGAQLEKLFF. Here the CDR3 DNA reads TGTGCCAGCAGCTTTGGGGCACAGCTTGAAAAACTGTTTTTT.